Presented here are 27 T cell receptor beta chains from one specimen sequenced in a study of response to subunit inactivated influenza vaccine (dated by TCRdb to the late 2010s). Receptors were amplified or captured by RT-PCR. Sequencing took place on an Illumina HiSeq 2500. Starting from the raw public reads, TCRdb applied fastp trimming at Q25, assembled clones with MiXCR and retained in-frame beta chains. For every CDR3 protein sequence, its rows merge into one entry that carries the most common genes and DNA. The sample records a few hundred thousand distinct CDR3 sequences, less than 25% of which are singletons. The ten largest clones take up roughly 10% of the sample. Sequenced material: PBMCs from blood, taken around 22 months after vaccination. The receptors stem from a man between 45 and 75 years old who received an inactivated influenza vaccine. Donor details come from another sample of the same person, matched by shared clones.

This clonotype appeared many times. CDR3 sequence (DNA): TGTGCCAGCTCACCAGGACAAACCAATAATTCACCCCTCCACTTT. Translating it yields CASSPGQTNNSPLHF. The rearrangement joins TRBV18 to TRBJ1-6; perhaps TRBD1 as D (5 bases). The ends were cut back, 2 bases at V and 5 bases at J, with 10 bases in the middle. Germline values: CDR1 KGHSH, CDR2 LQKENI. The length of the CDR3 is 15 residues.

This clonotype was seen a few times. CDR3 residues: CASSLLGDPYTDTQYF. Here the CDR3 DNA reads TGTGCCAGCAGCTTACTGGGGGACCCCTATACAGATACGCAGTATTTT. The chain links TRBV7-9 to TRBJ2-3; D possibly matches TRBD1 or TRBD2 (5 bases each). This CDR3 is 16 amino acids long. The germline V gene has CDR1 SEHNR and CDR2 FQNEAQ (reference sequence). Between the trimmed V and J ends, which lost 2 bases and 3 bases, there was a span of 15 bases.

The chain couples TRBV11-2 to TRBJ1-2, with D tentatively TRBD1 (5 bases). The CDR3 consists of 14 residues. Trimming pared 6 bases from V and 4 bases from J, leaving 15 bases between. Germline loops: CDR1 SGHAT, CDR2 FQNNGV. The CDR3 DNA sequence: TGTGCCAGCAGTACAGCCAGGGCGGGCTATGGCTACACCTTC. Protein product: CASSTARAGYGYTF. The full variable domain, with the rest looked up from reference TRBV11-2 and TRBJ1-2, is EAGVAQSPRYKIIEKRQSVAFWCNPISGHATLYWYQQILGQGPKLLIQFQNNGVVDDSQLPKDRFSAERLKGVDSTLKIQPAKLEDSAVYLCASSTARAGYGYTFGSGTRLTVV.

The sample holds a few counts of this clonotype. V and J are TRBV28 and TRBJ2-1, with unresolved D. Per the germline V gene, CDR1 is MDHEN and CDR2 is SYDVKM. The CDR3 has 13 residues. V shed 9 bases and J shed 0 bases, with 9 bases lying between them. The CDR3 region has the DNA TGTGCCAGTACCCCTAGCTCCTACAATGAGCAGTTCTTC. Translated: CASTPSSYNEQFF. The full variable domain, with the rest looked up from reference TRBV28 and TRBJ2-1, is DVKVTQSSRYLVKRTGEKVFLECVQDMDHENMFWYRQDPGLGLRLIYFSYDVKMKEKGDIPEGYSVSREKKERFSLILESASTNQTSMYLCASTPSSYNEQFFGPGTRLTVL.

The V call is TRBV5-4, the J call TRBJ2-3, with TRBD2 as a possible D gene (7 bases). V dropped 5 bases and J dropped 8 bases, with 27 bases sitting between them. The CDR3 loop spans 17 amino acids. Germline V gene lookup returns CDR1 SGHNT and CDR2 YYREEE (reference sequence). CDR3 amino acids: CASRSYSAGAEFGTQYF. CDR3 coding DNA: TGTGCCAGCAGATCCTATTCGGCGGGGGCCGAGTTCGGTACGCAGTATTTT.

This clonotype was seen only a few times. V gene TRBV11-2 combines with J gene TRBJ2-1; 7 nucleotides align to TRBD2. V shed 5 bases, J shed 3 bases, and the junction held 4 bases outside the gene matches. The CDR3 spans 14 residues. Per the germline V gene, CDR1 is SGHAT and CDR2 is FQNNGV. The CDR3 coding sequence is TGTGCCAGCAGCATCCGGGACTACTACAATGAGCAGTTCTTC. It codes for CASSIRDYYNEQFF.

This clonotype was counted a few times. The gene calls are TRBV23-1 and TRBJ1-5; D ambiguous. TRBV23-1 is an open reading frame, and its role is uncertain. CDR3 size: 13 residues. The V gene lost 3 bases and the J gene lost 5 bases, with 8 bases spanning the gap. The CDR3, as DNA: TGCGCCAGCAGTCATACAGATGATCAGCCCCAGCATTTT. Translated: CASSHTDDQPQHF.

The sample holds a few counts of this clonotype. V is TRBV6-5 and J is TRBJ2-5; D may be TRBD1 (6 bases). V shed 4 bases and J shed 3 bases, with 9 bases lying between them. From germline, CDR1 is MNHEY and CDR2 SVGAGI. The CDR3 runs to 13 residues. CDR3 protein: CASSFPGEETQYF. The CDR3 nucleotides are TGTGCCAGCAGTTTCCCAGGGGAAGAGACCCAGTACTTC.

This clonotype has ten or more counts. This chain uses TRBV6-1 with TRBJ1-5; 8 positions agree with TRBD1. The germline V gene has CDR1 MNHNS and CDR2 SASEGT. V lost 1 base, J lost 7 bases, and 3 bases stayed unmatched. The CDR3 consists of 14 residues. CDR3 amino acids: CASSEGTGRQPQHF. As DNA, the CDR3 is TGTGCCAGCAGTGAAGGGACAGGGCGGCAGCCCCAGCATTTT.

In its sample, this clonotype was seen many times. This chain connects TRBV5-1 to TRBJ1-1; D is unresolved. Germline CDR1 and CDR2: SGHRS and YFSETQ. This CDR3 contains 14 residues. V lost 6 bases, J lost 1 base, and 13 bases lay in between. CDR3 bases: TGCGCCAGCAAGCCGGATGGAACGAACACTGAAGCTTTCTTT. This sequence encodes CASKPDGTNTEAFF.

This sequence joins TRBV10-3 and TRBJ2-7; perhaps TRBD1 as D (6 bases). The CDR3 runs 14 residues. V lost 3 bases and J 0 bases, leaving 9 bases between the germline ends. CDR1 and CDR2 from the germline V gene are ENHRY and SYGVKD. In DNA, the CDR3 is TGTGCCATCAGTGATGACAGGAGCTCCTACGAGCAGTACTTC. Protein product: CAISDDRSSYEQYF.

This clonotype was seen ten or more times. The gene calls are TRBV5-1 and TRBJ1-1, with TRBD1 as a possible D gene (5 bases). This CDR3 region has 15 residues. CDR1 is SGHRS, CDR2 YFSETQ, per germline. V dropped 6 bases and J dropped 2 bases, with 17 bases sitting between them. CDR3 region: CASTPTSGGNTEAFF. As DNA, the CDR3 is TGCGCCAGCACCCCAACGTCGGGGGGAAACACTGAAGCTTTCTTT.

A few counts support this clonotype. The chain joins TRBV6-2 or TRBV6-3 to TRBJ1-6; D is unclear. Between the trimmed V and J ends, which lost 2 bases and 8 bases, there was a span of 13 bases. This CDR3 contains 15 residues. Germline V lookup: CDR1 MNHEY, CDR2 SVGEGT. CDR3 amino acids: CASSYGRRGDSPLHF. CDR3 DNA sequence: TGTGCCAGCAGTTACGGGCGACGTGGAGATTCACCCCTCCACTTT.

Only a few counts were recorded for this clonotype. CDR3 in amino acids: CASSENNYGYTF. The CDR3 nucleotides are TGTGCCAGCAGTGAAAACAACTATGGCTACACCTTC. V gene TRBV2 combines with J gene TRBJ1-2; no firm D call. Trimming took 2 bases from V and 2 from J, leaving 3 bases between them. The CDR3 length is 12 residues. CDR1 and CDR2 (germline): SNHLY, FYNNEI.

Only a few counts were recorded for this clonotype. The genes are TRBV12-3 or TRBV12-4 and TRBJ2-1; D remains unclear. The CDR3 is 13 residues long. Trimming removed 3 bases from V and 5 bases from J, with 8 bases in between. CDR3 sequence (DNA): TGTGCCAGCAGTTTGAGAAGAAACAATGAGCAGTTCTTC. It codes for CASSLRRNNEQFF.

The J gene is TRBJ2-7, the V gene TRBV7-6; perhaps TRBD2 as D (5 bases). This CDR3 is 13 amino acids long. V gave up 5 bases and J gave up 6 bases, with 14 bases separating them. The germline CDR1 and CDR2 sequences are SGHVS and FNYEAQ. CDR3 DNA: TGTGCCAGCAGCCCCCGAGGGCAGCTCGAGCAGTACTTC. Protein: CASSPRGQLEQYF.

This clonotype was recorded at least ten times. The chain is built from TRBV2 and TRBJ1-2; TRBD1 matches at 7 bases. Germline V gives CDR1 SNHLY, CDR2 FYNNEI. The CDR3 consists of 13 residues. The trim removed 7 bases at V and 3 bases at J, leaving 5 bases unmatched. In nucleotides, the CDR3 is TGTGCCAGCACACGACAGGGAGACTATGGCTACACCTTC. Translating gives CASTRQGDYGYTF.

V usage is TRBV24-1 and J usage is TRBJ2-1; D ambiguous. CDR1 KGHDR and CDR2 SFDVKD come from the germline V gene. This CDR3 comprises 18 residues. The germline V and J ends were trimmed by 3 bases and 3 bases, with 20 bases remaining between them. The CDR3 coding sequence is TGTGCCACCAGTGATCCCCAGACGCCTTTAGGTAACTACAATGAGCAGTTCTTC. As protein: CATSDPQTPLGNYNEQFF.

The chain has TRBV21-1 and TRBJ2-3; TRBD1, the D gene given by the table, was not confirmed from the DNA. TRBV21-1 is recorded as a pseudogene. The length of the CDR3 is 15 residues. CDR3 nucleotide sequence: TGTGCCAGCAGCAATGCCCTTCCCGGGGGGGATACGCAGTATTTT. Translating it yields CASSNALPGGDTQYF.

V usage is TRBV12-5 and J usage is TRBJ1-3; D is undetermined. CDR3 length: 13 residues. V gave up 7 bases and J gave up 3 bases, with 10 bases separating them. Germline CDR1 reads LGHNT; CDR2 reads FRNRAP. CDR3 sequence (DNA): TGTGCTAGTGCTCTACAGAGTGGAAACACCATATATTTT. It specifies CASALQSGNTIYF.

CDR3 protein: CASSLQYTGMNTEAFF. Here the CDR3 DNA reads TGCGCCAGCAGCCTACAATACACAGGGATGAACACTGAAGCTTTCTTT. V usage is TRBV5-1 and J usage is TRBJ1-1; D might be TRBD1 (6 bases). Trimming left V 4 bases short and J 0 bases short, with 16 bases between. CDR3 length equals 16 residues. The germline V gene has CDR1 SGHRS and CDR2 YFSETQ.

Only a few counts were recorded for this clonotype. The CDR3 protein is CASSPTGPWEKLFF. In DNA form, the CDR3 reads TGTGCCAGCAGTCCCACGGGCCCCTGGGAAAAACTGTTTTTT. The chain recombines TRBV12-3 or TRBV12-4 with TRBJ1-4; D remains unclear. V dropped 5 bases and J dropped 8 bases, with 15 bases sitting between them. CDR3 length equals 14 residues.

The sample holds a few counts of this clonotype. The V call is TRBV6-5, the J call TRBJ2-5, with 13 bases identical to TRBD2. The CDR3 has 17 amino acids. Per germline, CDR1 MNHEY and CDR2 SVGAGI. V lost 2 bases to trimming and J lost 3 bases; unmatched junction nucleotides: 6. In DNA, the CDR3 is TGTGCCAGCAGTTACCTCCGGACTAGCGGGAGAGAAGAGACCCAGTACTTC. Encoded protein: CASSYLRTSGREETQYF.

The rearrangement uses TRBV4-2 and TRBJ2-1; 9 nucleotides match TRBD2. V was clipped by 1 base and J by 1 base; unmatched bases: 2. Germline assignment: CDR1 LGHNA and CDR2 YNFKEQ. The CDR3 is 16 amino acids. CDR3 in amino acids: CASSQGSGRSYNEQFF. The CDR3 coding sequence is TGTGCCAGCAGCCAAGGGAGCGGGAGGTCCTACAATGAGCAGTTCTTC.

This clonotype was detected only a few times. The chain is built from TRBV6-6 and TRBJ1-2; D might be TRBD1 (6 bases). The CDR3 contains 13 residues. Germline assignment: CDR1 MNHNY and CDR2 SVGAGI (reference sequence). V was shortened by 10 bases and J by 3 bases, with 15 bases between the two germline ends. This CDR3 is CAITAPGDYGYTF. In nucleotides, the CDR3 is TGTGCCATCACCGCCCCAGGGGACTATGGCTACACCTTC.

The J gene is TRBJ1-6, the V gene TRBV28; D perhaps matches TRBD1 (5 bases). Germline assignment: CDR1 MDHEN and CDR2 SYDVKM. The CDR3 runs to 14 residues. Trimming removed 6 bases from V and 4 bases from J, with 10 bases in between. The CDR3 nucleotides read TGTGCCAGCAGAGGGGAGGGTTATAATTCACCCCTCCACTTT. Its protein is CASRGEGYNSPLHF.

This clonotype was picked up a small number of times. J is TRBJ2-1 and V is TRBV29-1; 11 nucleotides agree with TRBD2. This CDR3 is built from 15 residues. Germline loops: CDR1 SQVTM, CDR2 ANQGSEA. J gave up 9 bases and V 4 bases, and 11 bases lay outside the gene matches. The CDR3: CSVVVRVLAGGEQFF. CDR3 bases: TGCAGCGTTGTGGTCCGGGTGCTAGCGGGAGGTGAGCAGTTCTTC.